What follows are 16 T cell receptor beta chains derived from one specimen sequenced in a study of T cells after yellow fever vaccination. One entry per CDR3 protein results from TCRdb running MiXCR on the 5' RACE reads. The sample has approximately 260,000 distinct CDR3 sequences, about 5.2% seen once. The specimen comprised CD4+ T cells sorted from PBMCs, sampled on the day of the yellow fever booster vaccination. The receptor set was obtained from a man younger than 30 who received the YFV17D yellow fever vaccine.

This sequence joins TRBV4-3 and TRBJ2-7, with 9 bases matching TRBD1. The germline V gene has CDR1 LGHNA and CDR2 YSLEER. J lost 6 bases, V lost 0 bases, and 0 bases had no gene match. The CDR3 extends over 13 amino acids. The CDR3 reads CASSQETGGEQYF. CDR3 sequence (DNA): TGCGCCAGCAGCCAAGAGACAGGGGGCGAGCAGTACTTC.

This clonotype was observed a handful of times. This chain uses TRBV5-1 with TRBJ1-2; TRBD1 matches at 9 bases. Germline loops: CDR1 SGHRS, CDR2 YFSETQ. CDR3 length: 15 residues. V lost 0 bases, J lost 4 bases, and 4 bases stayed unmatched. CDR3 loop: CASSLEGQGTYGYTF. CDR3 bases: TGCGCCAGCAGCTTGGAGGGACAGGGAACCTATGGCTACACCTTC. Together with reference TRBV5-1 and TRBJ1-2, the CDR3 gives the full variable domain: KAGVTQTPRYLIKTRGQQVTLSCSPISGHRSVSWYQQTPGQGLQFLFEYFSETQRNKGNFPGRFSGRQFSNSRSEMNVSTLELGDSALYLCASSLEGQGTYGYTFGSGTRLTVV.

This clonotype showed up just a few times. V gene TRBV7-9 combines with J gene TRBJ1-4; TRBD1 aligns across 9 bases. Trimming removed 5 bases from V and 11 bases from J; junction bases left unmatched: 9. Germline CDR1 SEHNR, CDR2 FQNEAQ (reference sequence). The CDR3 is made up of 14 amino acids. CDR3: CASSDRDRAGKLFF. The CDR3 DNA reads TGTGCCAGCAGCGACCGGGACAGGGCCGGGAAACTGTTTTTT.

This clonotype was detected only a few times. The V call is TRBV5-1, the J call TRBJ2-7, with D perhaps TRBD1 (5 bases). The CDR3 runs to 14 residues. V lost 1 base and J 1 base, leaving 9 bases between the germline ends. Germline V CDR1 and CDR2: SGHRS, YFSETQ. CDR3 in amino acids: CASSLTPGSYEQYV. Here the CDR3 DNA reads TGCGCCAGCAGCTTGACTCCAGGGTCCTACGAGCAGTACGTC.

Ten or more counts support this clonotype. In DNA form, the CDR3 reads TGCGCCAGCAGCTTTGGGGGGGAATACAATGAGCAGTTCTTC. Amino acids: CASSFGGEYNEQFF. V usage is TRBV5-1 and J usage is TRBJ2-1; 7 bases are shared with TRBD2. The V gene's germline CDR1 is SGHRS and CDR2 YFSETQ. CDR3 size: 14 residues. The ends lost 2 bases at V and 4 bases at J; junction bases unmatched: 3.

The chain combines TRBV20-1 with TRBJ1-6, with D possibly TRBD1 on 6 matching bases. This CDR3 contains 12 residues. CDR1 is DFQATT and CDR2 is SNEGSKA in the germline V gene (reference sequence). V lost 7 bases, J lost 15 bases, and 19 bases lay in between. For the CDR3, the DNA is TGCAGTGGGCGGAGGGCCAACAGGGACCTCCACTTT. It translates to CSGRRANRDLHF.

Ten or more counts support this clonotype. This chain connects TRBV20-1 to TRBJ2-1; D uncertain. Germline CDR1 is DFQATT and CDR2 is SNEGSKA (reference sequence). The CDR3 spans 15 residues. Deletions cut 0 bases from V and 9 bases from J, with 18 bases between. DNA of the CDR3: TGCAGTGCTAGAGATTTTCGGCTTGCCGACGGTGAGCAGTTCTTC. Translated: CSARDFRLADGEQFF.

V and J are TRBV5-1 and TRBJ1-1; D perhaps matches TRBD1 (5 bases). Looked up from germline, CDR1 is SGHRS and CDR2 is YFSETQ. The CDR3 loop spans 15 amino acids. Trimming took off 3 bases at V and 0 bases at J, with 12 bases between the two ends. The CDR3 DNA is TGCGCCAGCAGCTGGGAGGGGTACTTGAACACTGAAGCTTTCTTT. Its translation: CASSWEGYLNTEAFF. Combining the CDR3 with reference TRBV5-1 and TRBJ1-1 gives the whole variable domain KAGVTQTPRYLIKTRGQQVTLSCSPISGHRSVSWYQQTPGQGLQFLFEYFSETQRNKGNFPGRFSGRQFSNSRSEMNVSTLELGDSALYLCASSWEGYLNTEAFFGQGTRLTVV.

There are many counts of this clonotype. The CDR3 nucleotides read TGTGCCAGCAGAAGGAGTGAGGGGGCGACGGTTGAGCAGTTCTTC. Translated, it gives CASRRSEGATVEQFF. The rearrangement uses TRBV12-3 or TRBV12-4 and TRBJ2-1, with 7 bases lining up with TRBD1. After removal of 6 bases from V and 9 bases from J, the junction contained 14 bases not matched to a gene. The CDR3 contains 15 residues.

The chain couples TRBV11-2 to TRBJ1-5; D gene unclear. The germline CDR1 and CDR2 sequences are SGHAT and FQNNGV. The CDR3 length is 13 residues. V lost 3 bases and J 7 bases, leaving 10 bases between the germline ends. DNA of the CDR3: TGTGCCAGCAGCTTGAACGAGTTACAGCCCCAGCATTTT. Its translation: CASSLNELQPQHF.

The gene calls are TRBV3-1 and TRBJ1-2; TRBD1 agrees at 9 bases. V shed 1 base and J 4 bases; nucleotides not matched to a gene: 7. The CDR3 totals 16 residues. Germline V CDR1 and CDR2: LGHDT, YNNKEL (reference sequence). The CDR3 here is CASSQALTGGSYGYTF. DNA of the CDR3: TGTGCCAGCAGCCAAGCCCTAACAGGGGGCAGCTATGGCTACACCTTC.

This clonotype was observed at least ten times. V usage is TRBV4-3 and J usage is TRBJ2-3; D ambiguous. Germline loops: CDR1 LGHNA, CDR2 YSLEER. CDR3 size: 16 residues. V was pared by 0 bases and J by 0 bases, with 10 bases between. CDR3 region: CASSQDLKTSTDTQYF. CDR3 in DNA: TGCGCCAGCAGCCAAGATCTTAAGACTAGCACAGATACGCAGTATTTT.

There are many counts of this clonotype. The chain links TRBV5-8 to TRBJ1-6; no definite D call. Per germline, CDR1 SGHTS and CDR2 YDEGEE. Trimming took off 1 base at V and 1 base at J, with 9 bases between the two ends. There are 16 residues in the CDR3. The DNA for the CDR3 is TGTGCCAGCAGCTTGTTCTGGATTTCCTATAATTCACCCCTCCACTTT. This encodes CASSLFWISYNSPLHF.

This clonotype was counted many times. The J gene is TRBJ1-5, the V gene TRBV20-1, with a tentative D call TRBD1 (6 bases). Germline V gene lookup returns CDR1 DFQATT and CDR2 SNEGSKA (reference sequence). V was clipped by 6 bases and J by 0 bases, with 12 bases between them. The CDR3 has 14 residues. CDR3 DNA: TGCAGTGCGATAACAGGGAATAGCAATCAGCCCCAGCATTTT. It is translated as CSAITGNSNQPQHF.

The chain recombines TRBV6-6 with TRBJ2-2; D is undetermined. CDR1 MNHNY and CDR2 SVGAGI come from the germline V gene (reference sequence). With 8 bases removed from V and 13 bases from J, the gap between germline ends came to 8 bases. CDR3 length: 9 residues. The CDR3 nucleotides are TGTGCCAGCGGCCCTCCGCTGTTTTTT. Protein: CASGPPLFF.

The V gene is TRBV9, the J gene TRBJ2-5, with 10 bases that match TRBD2. From germline, CDR1 is SGDLS and CDR2 YYNGEE. The J segment lost 5 bases and the V segment lost 1 base, leaving 8 bases of the junction unmatched. This CDR3 spans 16 amino acids. CDR3 in amino acids: CASSVRTSGARETQYF. CDR3 nucleotide sequence: TGTGCCAGCAGCGTAAGAACTAGCGGGGCACGGGAGACCCAGTACTTC. Looking up the rest from reference TRBV9 and TRBJ2-5 gives the full variable domain: DSGVTQTPKHLITATGQRVTLRCSPRSGDLSVYWYQQSLDQGLQFLIQYYNGEERAKGNILERFSAQQFPDLHSELNLSSLELGDSALYFCASSVRTSGARETQYFGPGTRLLVL.